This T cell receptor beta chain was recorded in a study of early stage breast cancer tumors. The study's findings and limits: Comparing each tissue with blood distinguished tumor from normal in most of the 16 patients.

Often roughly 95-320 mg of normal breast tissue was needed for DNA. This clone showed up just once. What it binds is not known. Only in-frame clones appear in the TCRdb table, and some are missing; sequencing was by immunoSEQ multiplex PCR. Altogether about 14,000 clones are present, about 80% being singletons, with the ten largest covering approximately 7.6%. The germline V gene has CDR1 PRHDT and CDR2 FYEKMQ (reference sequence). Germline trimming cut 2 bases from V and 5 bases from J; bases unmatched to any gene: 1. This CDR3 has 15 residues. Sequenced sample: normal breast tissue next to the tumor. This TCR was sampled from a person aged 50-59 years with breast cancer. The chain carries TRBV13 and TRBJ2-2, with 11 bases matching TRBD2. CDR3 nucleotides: TGTGCCAGCAGCTTAACTAGCGGGAGAACCGGGGAGCTGTTTTTT. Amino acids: CASSLTSGRTGELFF.